This entry describes one TCR beta chain. Its specificity is not known. This specimen belongs to a study of cytomegalovirus exposure and HLA in healthy donors. The PCR employed 60 Vbeta primers together with 13 Jbeta primers. Libraries were prepared by immunoSEQ multiplex PCR; TCRdb keeps only in-frame clonotypes and omits some of them. This table holds about 160,000 clones, about 82% found once. Germline V gives CDR1 SSHAT, CDR2 FNYEAQ (reference sequence). The CDR3 consists of 14 residues. The V gene lost 9 bases and the J gene lost 1 base, with 16 bases spanning the gap. General study results and limits: A few chains tied to CMV proved CMV antigen-specific in vitro. Most of the TCR beta V segments (in an earlier analysis) were productive either about 87% or about 30% of the time.

The TCR was taken from a woman aged 25 to 39 in good health and CMV-seropositive. The sample was PBMCs. The chain couples TRBV7-7 to TRBJ2-7; D perhaps matches TRBD2 (7 bases). The CDR3 sequence is CARGGAGDSYEQYF. CDR3 sequence (DNA): TGTGCCAGGGGGGGGGCAGGGGATTCCTACGAGCAGTACTTC.